These 12 T cell receptor beta chains originate from one sample sequenced in a study of shared clonotypes between healthy human individuals. The data were produced by immunoSEQ multiplex PCR, yet TCRdb's version contains in-frame clones alone and is incomplete. The table has roughly 2.2 million clones, approximately 93% seen once. Sequencing was done on a sample of naive CD4+ T cells from PBMCs. Subset specified: CD45RA+ positively selected. These TCRs come from a man between 18 and 35 years old in good health. Some clones in this sample may be carry-over from other donors' samples.

Worth noting for this clone: Mismatch with germline at one junction end may stem from a read error. The chain recombines TRBV6-1 with TRBJ1-2, with D possibly TRBD1 on 5 matching bases. Per the germline V gene, CDR1 is MNHNS and CDR2 is SASEGT. This CDR3 spans 12 amino acids. The CDR3 sequence is CASKRDHYGYAF. The CDR3, as DNA: TGTGCCAGCAAGCGGGACCACTATGGCTACGCCTTC.

J is TRBJ2-2 and V is TRBV11-1, with 9 bases lining up with TRBD2. The CDR3 loop spans 18 amino acids. V trimming: 1 base; J trimming: 1 base; junction bases outside the gene matches: 7. CDR1 SGHAT and CDR2 FQDESV come from the germline V gene (reference sequence). The CDR3 loop reads CASSLVTGSGGNTGELFF. The CDR3 bases are TGTGCCAGCAGCTTAGTTACCGGTAGCGGGGGGAACACCGGGGAGCTGTTTTTT.

J is TRBJ2-3 and V is TRBV7-2; D may be TRBD2 (5 bases). The CDR3 spans 14 residues. The V gene's germline CDR1 is SGHTA and CDR2 FQGNSA. V lost 5 bases to trimming and J lost 4 bases, with 13 bases between them. The CDR3 region is CASSLQPGADTQYF. Here the CDR3 DNA reads TGTGCCAGCAGCCTCCAGCCCGGGGCAGATACGCAGTATTTT.

The rearrangement uses TRBV6-1 and TRBJ1-2, with TRBD1 as a possible D gene (6 bases). Germline V gene sequence: CDR1 MNHNS, CDR2 SASEGT. V was shortened by 6 bases and J by 8 bases, with 19 bases between the two germline ends. The CDR3 totals 14 residues. The CDR3 coding sequence is TGTGCCAGCAGCCACGGGACAAGCAAGCGGGGCTACACCTTC. Its translation: CASSHGTSKRGYTF.

This clone was counted once. The chain joins TRBV5-1 to TRBJ2-2; D call uncertain. Per germline, CDR1 SGHRS and CDR2 YFSETQ. The germline V and J ends were trimmed by 0 bases and 3 bases, with 15 bases remaining between them. This CDR3 is 17 amino acids long. Here the CDR3 reads CASSLDLERLYTGELFF. The CDR3 nucleotides read TGCGCCAGCAGCTTGGACCTGGAGCGCTTGTACACCGGGGAGCTGTTTTTT.

The chain employs TRBV5-6 and TRBJ2-7; D call uncertain. The V end was cut by 1 base, the J end by 5 bases, with 10 bases between. The germline V gene has CDR1 SGHDT and CDR2 YYEEEE. The CDR3 consists of 13 residues. The CDR3 loop reads CASSLWLGHEQYF. Here the CDR3 DNA reads TGTGCCAGCAGCTTGTGGTTGGGCCACGAGCAGTACTTC.

This rearrangement joins TRBV6-1 to TRBJ2-2; D uncertain. Germline CDR1 is MNHNS and CDR2 is SASEGT. V was shortened by 2 bases and J by 11 bases, with 6 bases between the two germline ends. The CDR3 has 11 residues. The CDR3 loop is CASSERAELFF. CDR3 nucleotide sequence: TGTGCCAGCAGTGAACGGGCCGAGCTGTTTTTT.

For this clone: Other nucleotide sequences in the sample specify the same CDR3. The chain combines TRBV5-4 with TRBJ2-7; 9 bases agree with TRBD2. Germline loops: CDR1 SGHNT, CDR2 YYREEE (reference sequence). Trimming removed 4 bases from V and 1 base from J; junction bases left unmatched: 9. The CDR3 loop spans 16 amino acids. The CDR3 is CASSTYPGLASYEQYF. The CDR3 nucleotides read TGTGCCAGCAGCACTTATCCGGGACTAGCTTCCTACGAGCAGTACTTC.

The rearrangement links TRBV28 to TRBJ2-3, with TRBD2 matching over 9 bases. Germline CDR1 MDHEN, CDR2 SYDVKM. This CDR3 region has 16 residues. The ends lost 5 bases at V and 0 bases at J; junction bases unmatched: 6. CDR3 protein: CASSPSSGRSTDTQYF. In DNA, the CDR3 is TGTGCCAGCAGTCCAAGTAGCGGGAGAAGCACAGATACGCAGTATTTT.

The V gene is TRBV6-4, the J gene TRBJ2-5; 10 bases are shared with TRBD1. This CDR3 is 13 amino acids long. V dropped 3 bases and J dropped 7; count of bases not matched to a gene: 2. CDR1 MRHNA and CDR2 SNTAGT come from the germline V gene. The CDR3 loop reads CASSEGQGSTQYF. The CDR3 region has the DNA TGTGCCAGCAGTGAGGGACAGGGGTCGACCCAGTACTTC.

A note on this clone: Within the sample, other DNA sequences also encode this same CDR3. The V gene is TRBV7-3, the J gene TRBJ2-3; D uncertain. Germline V gives CDR1 SGHTA, CDR2 FQGTGA. The CDR3 spans 14 residues. Trimming removed 2 bases from V and 0 bases from J, with 6 bases in between. The CDR3: CASSLSGSTDTQYF. The CDR3 DNA reads TGTGCCAGCAGCTTATCAGGTAGCACAGATACGCAGTATTTT. Full variable domain (rest looked up from reference TRBV7-3 and TRBJ2-3): GAGVSQTPSNKVTEKGKYVELRCDPISGHTALYWYRQSLGQGPEFLIYFQGTGAADDSGLPNDRFFAVRPEGSVSTLKIQRTERGDSAVYLCASSLSGSTDTQYFGPGTRLTVL.

The chain links TRBV25-1 to TRBJ2-1, with 7 bases lining up with TRBD1. The germline CDR1 and CDR2 sequences are MGHDK and SYGVNS. Losses at the gene ends were 6 bases for V and 5 bases for J; bases not matched to a gene: 7. This CDR3 contains 14 residues. CDR3 region: CASSKGQYHNEQFF. Written as DNA, the CDR3 is TGTGCCAGCAGCAAGGGACAGTACCACAATGAGCAGTTCTTC.